One and the same sample provided the 9 T cell receptor beta chains below, sequenced in a study of T cells in tuberculosis. The time point denotes: new active TB diagnosis, blood taken before or within 7 days of starting treatment. Data came from immunoSEQ multiplex PCR; TCRdb stores just in-frame clones and leaves some out. The data contain about 34,000 clones, approximately 93% of them singletons. The sample in question was PBMCs, obtained at tuberculosis diagnosis. Receptors were obtained from an adult with tuberculosis.

The chain couples TRBV5-1 to TRBJ2-2, with 8 bases identical to TRBD1. CDR3 length equals 14 residues. Germline CDR1 and CDR2: SGHRS and YFSETQ. V shed 7 bases and J 3 bases; nucleotides not matched to a gene: 5. The CDR3 coding sequence is TGCGCCAGCCGGCAGGGGGCCCACACCGGGGAGCTGTTTTTT. Translating gives CASRQGAHTGELFF. The full variable domain, its missing parts supplied by reference TRBV5-1 and TRBJ2-2, is KAGVTQTPRYLIKTRGQQVTLSCSPISGHRSVSWYQQTPGQGLQFLFEYFSETQRNKGNFPGRFSGRQFSNSRSEMNVSTLELGDSALYLCASRQGAHTGELFFGEGSRLTVL.

The rearrangement links TRBV7-2 to TRBJ1-2; tentative D call: TRBD1 (6 bases). Germline CDR1 reads SGHTA; CDR2 reads FQGNSA. The CDR3 runs to 14 residues. The V end was cut by 2 bases, the J end by 2 bases, with 9 bases between. CDR3 protein: CASSLNRVNYGYTF. The CDR3 region has the DNA TGTGCCAGCAGCTTAAACAGGGTGAACTATGGCTACACCTTC.

The rearrangement links TRBV7-6 to TRBJ2-7, with D maybe TRBD1 (5 bases). CDR1 is SGHVS and CDR2 is FNYEAQ in the germline V gene. This CDR3 region has 16 residues. Trimming cost V 5 bases and J 1 base, with 18 bases left between them. In DNA form, the CDR3 reads TGTGCCAGCAGCCCAGGGCCGGGCTACCAGTCCTACGAGCAGTACTTC. This codes for CASSPGPGYQSYEQYF.

The V call is TRBV7-9, the J call TRBJ1-4, with TRBD1 identical over 12 bases. The ends lost 5 bases at V and 10 bases at J; junction bases unmatched: 8. Looked up from germline, CDR1 is SEHNR and CDR2 is FQNEAQ (reference sequence). The CDR3 totals 15 residues. CDR3 in amino acids: CASSIGTGGPLKLFF. The CDR3 bases are TGTGCCAGCAGCATCGGGACAGGGGGCCCTTTAAAACTGTTTTTT. The full variable domain, rest sourced from reference TRBV7-9 and TRBJ1-4, is DTGVSQNPRHKITKRGQNVTFRCDPISEHNRLYWYRQTLGQGPEFLTYFQNEAQLEKSRLLSDRFSAERPKGSFSTLEIQRTEQGDSAMYLCASSIGTGGPLKLFFGSGTQLSVL.

CDR3 coding DNA: TGCGCCAGCAGCCTTGGATCGGGGGTTCGCGGGAAGTCCTACAATGAGCAGTTCTTC. It yields the protein CASSLGSGVRGKSYNEQFF. The chain employs TRBV5-1 and TRBJ2-1, with D perhaps TRBD2 (6 bases). Germline V gene sequence: CDR1 SGHRS, CDR2 YFSETQ. V lost 4 bases, J lost 1 base, and 24 bases lay in between. The CDR3 spans 19 residues.

The chain recombines TRBV5-4 with TRBJ2-2; D is uncertain. The V and J ends lost 2 bases and 2 bases respectively, with 4 bases between them. From germline, CDR1 is SGHNT and CDR2 YYREEE (reference sequence). CDR3 length: 13 amino acids. The CDR3 DNA sequence: TGTGCCAGCAGCTTCAGAAACACCGGGGAGCTGTTTTTT. This translates into CASSFRNTGELFF.

This sequence joins TRBV7-9 and TRBJ1-3; D ambiguous. The CDR3 length is 15 residues. Germline-derived CDR1 and CDR2 are SEHNR and FQNEAQ (reference sequence). V dropped 1 base and J dropped 0 bases, with 7 bases sitting between them. CDR3 residues: CASSLERDSGNTIYF. CDR3 coding DNA: TGTGCCAGCAGCTTAGAGAGGGACTCTGGAAACACCATATATTTT.

The chain carries TRBV6-5 and TRBJ2-7; 9 positions match TRBD1. The V gene's germline CDR1 is MNHEY and CDR2 SVGAGI. With 0 bases clipped from V and 3 bases from J, the junction kept 3 bases outside the gene matches. This CDR3 comprises 15 residues. The CDR3 sequence is CASSYSWDRVYEQYF. The CDR3 nucleotides are TGTGCCAGCAGTTACTCGTGGGACAGGGTCTACGAGCAGTACTTC.

The chain has TRBV6-1 and TRBJ1-5; no clear D. The CDR3 spans 15 residues. The V gene lost 4 bases and the J gene lost 1 base, with 11 bases spanning the gap. Germline V gene sequence: CDR1 MNHNS, CDR2 SASEGT. In DNA, the CDR3 is TGTGCCAGCAGTGTACGGGATTCAAGCAATCAGCCCCAGCATTTT. Protein: CASSVRDSSNQPQHF.